This T cell receptor beta chain appears in the sequencing data of a study of T cells in women clearing cervical HPV infection. The wider study: Controls' single incident HPV16 infection cleared within 12 months without precancer. Blood came at first lesion visit for cases, post-clearance for controls.

Findings and caveats of the study: Richness plus V gene abundances separated cases from controls with AUC 0.8 to 0.85.

Here immunoSEQ multiplex PCR was the method, and the copy in TCRdb shows in-frame clones only, minus some. This sample lists 20,000 or so clones; its ten largest clones have about 5.7%. With 4 bases removed from V and 1 base from J, the gap between germline ends came to 17 bases. The germline CDR1 and CDR2 sequences are SGHRS and YFSETQ. The CDR3 is 17 residues long. On this clone itself: Its antigen remains unidentified. The CDR3 end falls 3 residues outside the read, so it is completed with the germline J gene.

Prevalent HPV16 infections were excluded; only incident single HPV16 infections included. The J gene is TRBJ1-4, the V gene TRBV5-1; D might be TRBD1 (6 bases). The sequenced sample was blood buffy coat. This TCR derives from a woman between 18 and 70 years old with a cervical HPV16 infection that either progressed to CIN3+ or cleared (not recorded which). CDR3 DNA, as far as it was read: TGCGCCAGCAGCCTCACTGGACAGCTGAGAACTAATGAAAAA. Amino acids: CASSLTGQLRTNEK. The full-length CDR3 reads as CASSLTGQLRTNEKLFF.